This T cell receptor (beta chain) was documented in a study of quantifying T cell responses using KT2 cells. Looking at the study overall: cDNA was made from DNase-treated RNA using alpha and beta constant primers.

This clonotype has at least ten counts. Its antigen remains unidentified. General study results and limits: At about one KT2 cell per 100,000 PBMC, KT2 sequences were still detected.

Each cDNA got a UMI-containing oligo ligated at its 3' end. An equimolar mix of RC1.1 and RC1.2 primed the beta chain across TRBC1 and TRBC2. TCRdb re-called the UMI-ligation and nested PCR reads with MiXCR, one entry per CDR3 protein. The table shows 60,000 or so distinct CDR3 sequences, with about 12% occurring only once. The sample is PBMC spiked with counted cells of clone KT2. Different KT2-to-PBMC ratios were created with a constant PBMC count. The TCR comes from a human donor. The sequencing input was PBMCs spiked with cells of the T cell clone KT2.

The DNA of the CDR3 is TGTGCCAGCAGAAGTCCTGTGGGCTCGGGCTCTGGAAACACCATATATTTT. Translated: CASRSPVGSGSGNTIYF. The rearrangement uses TRBV6-6 and TRBJ1-3; D gene ambiguous. V was cut by 6 bases and J by 0 bases, with 18 bases left in between. Germline V gene lookup returns CDR1 MNHNY and CDR2 SVGAGI (reference sequence). This CDR3 region has 17 residues.